This TCR beta chain stems from a study of T-cell reconstitution after alpha-beta-depleted transplantation in children. Ten or more counts support this clonotype. The CDR3 sequence is 16 residues long. Germline V gene data show CDR1 as MNHEY and CDR2 as SVGAGI. V shed 2 bases and J shed 1 base, with 14 bases lying between them. It was with unique molecular identifiers that the TCRbeta library was prepared. TCRdb reanalysed the PCR reads using MiXCR and keeps one entry per CDR3 protein. Found here are 200,000 to 250,000 distinct CDR3 sequences, around 12% of them singletons; the top ten hold roughly 2.6%.

This clonotype was sampled from a human donor who donated a stem cell graft to a child with acute lymphoblastic leukemia. The rearrangement links TRBV6-5 to TRBJ1-1; D gene unclear. This material consisted of PBMCs from the stem cell graft donor, taken from the stem cell graft. In nucleotides, the CDR3 is TGTGCCAGCAGTTACCGAGTAGATGTCGGGAACACTGAAGCTTTCTTT. Residues: CASSYRVDVGNTEAFF.